Listed below are T cell receptor beta chains from one sample, sequenced in a study of T cell repertoires in cytomegalovirus infection. MiXCR, run by TCRdb on the reads, gives a single entry per CDR3 protein. The data contain under 450,000 distinct CDR3 sequences, roughly a third of them seen just once; the ten biggest clones take up approximately 13%. For these TCRs, the target antigens are not known. Here the sequenced sample was cultured PBMCs, taken from culture after CMV antigen stimulation. These receptors all come from a human donor in good health (CMV status not recorded). Some clones in this sample may be carry-over from other donors' samples. Both conserved end residues are part of each CDR3. Each record gives: V gene, D gene, CDR3 protein. The D gene is left open where the match is weak.

v_call: TRBV7-2
d_call: TRBD2
cdr3_aa: CASSPTSGSGANVLTF

v_call: TRBV5-6
d_call: -
cdr3_aa: CASSLIETPGTQYF

v_call: TRBV15
d_call: -
cdr3_aa: CATSRGSPGQYF

v_call: TRBV12-3/TRBV12-4
d_call: TRBD1
cdr3_aa: CASSRTGANQPQHF

v_call: TRBV7-6
d_call: -
cdr3_aa: CASSSTTAGRDTQYF

v_call: TRBV7-2
d_call: TRBD2
cdr3_aa: CASTTGTSLYNEQFF

v_call: TRBV7-2
d_call: -
cdr3_aa: CASSLVEGTDGFF

v_call: TRBV4-1
d_call: -
cdr3_aa: CASSQVWPPLPAFF

v_call: TRBV12-3/TRBV12-4
d_call: -
cdr3_aa: CASSLLGGGGTEAFF

v_call: TRBV5-4
d_call: -
cdr3_aa: CASSPGYSYEQYF

v_call: TRBV19
d_call: -
cdr3_aa: CASSIGPQSYEQYF

v_call: TRBV11-1
d_call: -
cdr3_aa: CASSLVGHSGANVLTF

v_call: TRBV14
d_call: TRBD2
cdr3_aa: CASSPGTSGIAESYNEQFF